This entry features one TCR beta chain sequence. This specimen belongs to a study of blood T cell repertoires in COVID-19. Trimming removed 5 bases from V and 7 bases from J; junction bases left unmatched: 8. In germline, CDR1 is SGHVS, CDR2 FQNEAQ. The CDR3 sequence is 15 residues long. Generated by immunoSEQ multiplex PCR, the TCRdb table keeps only in-frame clones and is missing some. This sample carries about 190,000 clones, 80% to 85% of them seen once, and the ten largest clones take about 12%. This chain uses TRBV7-8 with TRBJ2-1; 10 nucleotides match TRBD1. The clonotype was recovered from a woman over 75 with COVID-19, enrolled during active disease. Sequenced material: peripheral blood. The DNA for the CDR3 is TGTGCCAGCAGCCACGGGGACAGGGGAGGTAATGAGCAGTTCTTC. Translated: CASSHGDRGGNEQFF.